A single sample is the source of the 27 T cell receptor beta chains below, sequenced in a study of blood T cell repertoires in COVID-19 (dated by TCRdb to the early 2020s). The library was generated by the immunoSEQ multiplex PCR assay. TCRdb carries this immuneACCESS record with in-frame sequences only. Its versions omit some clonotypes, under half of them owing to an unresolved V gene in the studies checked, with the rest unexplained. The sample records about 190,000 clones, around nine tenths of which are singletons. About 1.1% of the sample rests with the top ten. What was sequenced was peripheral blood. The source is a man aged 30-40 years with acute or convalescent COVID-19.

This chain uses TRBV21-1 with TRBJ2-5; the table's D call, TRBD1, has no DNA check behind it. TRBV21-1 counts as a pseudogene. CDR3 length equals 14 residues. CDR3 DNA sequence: TGTGCCAGCACCTTTTGGCCAGGGCAAGAGACCCAGTACTTC. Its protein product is CASTFWPGQETQYF.

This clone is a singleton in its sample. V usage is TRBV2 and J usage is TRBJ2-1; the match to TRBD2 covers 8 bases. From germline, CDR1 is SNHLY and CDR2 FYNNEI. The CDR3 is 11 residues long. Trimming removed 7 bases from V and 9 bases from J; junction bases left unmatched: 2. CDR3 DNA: TGTGCCAGCACCCGGGGGGGTGAGCAGTTCTTC. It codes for CASTRGGEQFF.

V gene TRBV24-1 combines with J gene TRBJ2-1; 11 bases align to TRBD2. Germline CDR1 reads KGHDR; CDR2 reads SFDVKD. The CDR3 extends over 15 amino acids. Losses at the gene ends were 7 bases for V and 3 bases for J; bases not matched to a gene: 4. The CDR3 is CATSSTSGSYNEQFF. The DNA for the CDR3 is TGTGCCACCAGCAGTACTAGCGGGAGCTACAATGAGCAGTTCTTC.

DNA for the CDR3: TGTGCCAGCAGTGTGGGGACTAGCGGGATAGGTGAGCAGTTCTTC. This codes for CASSVGTSGIGEQFF. The gene calls are TRBV6-4 and TRBJ2-1, with TRBD2 identical over 13 bases. V trimming: 4 bases; J trimming: 9 bases; junction bases outside the gene matches: 6. CDR3 length: 15 residues. Germline values: CDR1 MRHNA, CDR2 SNTAGT.

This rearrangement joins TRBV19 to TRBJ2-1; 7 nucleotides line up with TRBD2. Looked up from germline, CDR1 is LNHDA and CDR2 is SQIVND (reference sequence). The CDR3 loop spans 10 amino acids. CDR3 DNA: TGTCAGCTAGCGGACAATGAGCAGTTCTTC. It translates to CQLADNEQFF.

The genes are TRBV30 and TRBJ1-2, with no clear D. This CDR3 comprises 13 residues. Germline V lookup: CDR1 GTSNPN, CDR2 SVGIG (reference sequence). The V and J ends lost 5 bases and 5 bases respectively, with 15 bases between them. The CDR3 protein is CAWQAGRGYGYTF. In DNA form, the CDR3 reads TGTGCCTGGCAAGCCGGAAGAGGTTATGGCTACACCTTC. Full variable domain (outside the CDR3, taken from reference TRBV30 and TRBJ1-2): SQTIHQWPATLVQPVGSPLSLECTVEGTSNPNLYWYRQAAGRGLQLLFYSVGIGQISSEVPQNLSASRPQDRQFILSSKKLLLSDSGFYLCAWQAGRGYGYTFGSGTRLTVV.

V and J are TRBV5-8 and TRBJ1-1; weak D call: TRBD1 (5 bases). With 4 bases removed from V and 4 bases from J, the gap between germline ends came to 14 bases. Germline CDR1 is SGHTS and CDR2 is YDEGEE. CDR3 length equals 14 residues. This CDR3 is CASSRAGWATEAFF. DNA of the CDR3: TGTGCCAGCAGCAGGGCAGGGTGGGCCACTGAAGCTTTCTTT.

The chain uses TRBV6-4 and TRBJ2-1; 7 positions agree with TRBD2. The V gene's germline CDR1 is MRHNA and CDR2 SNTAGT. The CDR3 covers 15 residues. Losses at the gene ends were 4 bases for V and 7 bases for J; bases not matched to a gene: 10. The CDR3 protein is CASSGPREVGNEQFF. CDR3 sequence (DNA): TGTGCCAGCAGTGGACCCCGGGAGGTTGGAAATGAGCAGTTCTTC.

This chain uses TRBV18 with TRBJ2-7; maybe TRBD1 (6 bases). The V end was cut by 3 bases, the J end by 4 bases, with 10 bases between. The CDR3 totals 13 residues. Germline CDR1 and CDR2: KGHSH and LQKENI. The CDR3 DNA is TGTGCCAGCTCACCTGACAGGCAGTACGAGCAGTACTTC. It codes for CASSPDRQYEQYF.

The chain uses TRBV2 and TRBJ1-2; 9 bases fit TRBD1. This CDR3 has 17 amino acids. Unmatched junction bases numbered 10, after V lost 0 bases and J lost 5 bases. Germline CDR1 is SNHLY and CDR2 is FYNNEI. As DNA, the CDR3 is TGTGCCAGCAGTGAAGCGCTCCCTAGGACAGGGGTGTATGGCTACACCTTC. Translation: CASSEALPRTGVYGYTF.

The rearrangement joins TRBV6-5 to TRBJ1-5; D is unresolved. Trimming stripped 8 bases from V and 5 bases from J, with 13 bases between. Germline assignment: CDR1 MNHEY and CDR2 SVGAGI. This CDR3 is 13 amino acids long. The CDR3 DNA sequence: TGTGCCAGCCTCCGGGAGCGGGATCAGCCCCAGCATTTT. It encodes CASLRERDQPQHF.

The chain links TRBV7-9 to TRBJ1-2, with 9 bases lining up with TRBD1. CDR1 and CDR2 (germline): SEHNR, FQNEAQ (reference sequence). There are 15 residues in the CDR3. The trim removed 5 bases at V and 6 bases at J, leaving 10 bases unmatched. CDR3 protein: CASSNPGQGPHGYTF. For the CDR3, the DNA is TGTGCCAGCAGCAATCCGGGACAGGGACCCCATGGCTACACCTTC. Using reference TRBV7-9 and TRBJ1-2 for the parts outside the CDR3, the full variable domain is DTGVSQNPRHKITKRGQNVTFRCDPISEHNRLYWYRQTLGQGPEFLTYFQNEAQLEKSRLLSDRFSAERPKGSFSTLEIQRTEQGDSAMYLCASSNPGQGPHGYTFGSGTRLTVV.

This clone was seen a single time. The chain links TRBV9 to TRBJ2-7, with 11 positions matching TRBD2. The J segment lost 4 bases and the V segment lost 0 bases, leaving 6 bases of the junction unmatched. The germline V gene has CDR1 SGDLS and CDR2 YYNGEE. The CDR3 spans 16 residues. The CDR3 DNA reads TGTGCCAGCAGCGTAGAGGCTAGCGGGGGGAGGTACGAGCAGTACTTC. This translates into CASSVEASGGRYEQYF. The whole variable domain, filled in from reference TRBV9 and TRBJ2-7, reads DSGVTQTPKHLITATGQRVTLRCSPRSGDLSVYWYQQSLDQGLQFLIQYYNGEERAKGNILERFSAQQFPDLHSELNLSSLELGDSALYFCASSVEASGGRYEQYFGPGTRLTVT.

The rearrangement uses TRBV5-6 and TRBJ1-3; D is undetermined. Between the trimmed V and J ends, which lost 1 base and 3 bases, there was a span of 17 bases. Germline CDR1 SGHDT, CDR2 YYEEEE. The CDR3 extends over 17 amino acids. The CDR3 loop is CASSLRPRGRGGNTIYF. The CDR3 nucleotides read TGTGCCAGCAGCTTGAGGCCCCGAGGCCGGGGTGGAAACACCATATATTTT.

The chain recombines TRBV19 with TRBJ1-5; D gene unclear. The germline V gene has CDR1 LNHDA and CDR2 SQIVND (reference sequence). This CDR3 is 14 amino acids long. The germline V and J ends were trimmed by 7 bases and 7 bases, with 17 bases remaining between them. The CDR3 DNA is TGTGCCAGTAAATCCCGAGGCTCTGCCCAGCCCCAGCATTTT. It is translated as CASKSRGSAQPQHF.

Here the CDR3 reads CASSPGGGEQYF. In DNA, the CDR3 is TGTGCCAGCAGTCCCGGGGGGGGCGAGCAGTACTTC. The chain is built from TRBV6-5 and TRBJ2-7, with 8 bases that match TRBD2. V dropped 5 bases and J dropped 6; count of bases not matched to a gene: 3. CDR3 length equals 12 residues. Germline CDR1 MNHEY, CDR2 SVGAGI.

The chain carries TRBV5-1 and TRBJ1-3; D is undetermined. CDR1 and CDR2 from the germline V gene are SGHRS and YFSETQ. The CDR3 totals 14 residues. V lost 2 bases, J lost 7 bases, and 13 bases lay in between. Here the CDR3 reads CASSFGSSGNTIYF. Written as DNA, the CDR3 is TGCGCCAGCAGCTTTGGGTCGTCCGGGAACACCATATATTTT.

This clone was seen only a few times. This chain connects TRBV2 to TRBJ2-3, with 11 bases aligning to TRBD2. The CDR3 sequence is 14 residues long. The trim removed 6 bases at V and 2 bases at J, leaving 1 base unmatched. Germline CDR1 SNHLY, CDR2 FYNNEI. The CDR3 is CASRTSGNTDTQYF. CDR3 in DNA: TGTGCCAGCAGGACTAGCGGGAACACAGATACGCAGTATTTT.

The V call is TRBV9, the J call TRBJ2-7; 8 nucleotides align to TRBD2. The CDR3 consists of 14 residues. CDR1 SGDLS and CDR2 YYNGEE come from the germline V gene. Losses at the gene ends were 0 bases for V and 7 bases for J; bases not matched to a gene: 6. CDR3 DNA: TGTGCCAGCAGCGTAGACCAGCGGGGGCGGGAGCAGTACTTC. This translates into CASSVDQRGREQYF.

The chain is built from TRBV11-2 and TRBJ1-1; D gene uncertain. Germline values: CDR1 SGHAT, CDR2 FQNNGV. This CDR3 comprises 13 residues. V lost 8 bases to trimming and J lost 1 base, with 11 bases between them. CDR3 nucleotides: TGTGCCAGCCGCCTAAACTGGAACACTGAAGCTTTCTTT. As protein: CASRLNWNTEAFF.

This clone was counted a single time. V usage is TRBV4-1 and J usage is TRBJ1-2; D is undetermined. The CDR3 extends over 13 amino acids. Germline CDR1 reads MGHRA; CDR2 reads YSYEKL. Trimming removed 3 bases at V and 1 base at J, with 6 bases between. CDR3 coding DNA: TGCGCCAGCAGCCAGCAACTTAACTATGGCTACACCTTC. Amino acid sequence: CASSQQLNYGYTF.

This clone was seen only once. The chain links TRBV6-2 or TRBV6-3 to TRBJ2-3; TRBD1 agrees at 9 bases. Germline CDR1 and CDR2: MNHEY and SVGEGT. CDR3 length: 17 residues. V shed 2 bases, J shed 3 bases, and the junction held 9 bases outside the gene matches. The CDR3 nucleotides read TGTGCCAGCAGTTACCATTGGGACAGGGAAGGGACAGATACGCAGTATTTT. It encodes CASSYHWDREGTDTQYF.

Here the CDR3 DNA reads TGCGCCAGCAGCGAGACTAGCGGGGGGCCAGAGACCCAGTACTTC. Amino acids: CASSETSGGPETQYF. The V call is TRBV5-1, the J call TRBJ2-5; 13 bases align to TRBD2. CDR3 length equals 15 residues. The germline CDR1 and CDR2 sequences are SGHRS and YFSETQ. V was clipped by 4 bases and J by 4 bases; unmatched bases: 4.

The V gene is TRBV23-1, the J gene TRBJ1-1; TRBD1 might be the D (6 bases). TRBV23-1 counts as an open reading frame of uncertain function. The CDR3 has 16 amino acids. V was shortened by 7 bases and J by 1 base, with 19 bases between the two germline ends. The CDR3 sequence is CASTEIQGTRNTEAFF. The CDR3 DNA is TGCGCCAGCACCGAAATTCAAGGGACAAGGAACACTGAAGCTTTCTTT.

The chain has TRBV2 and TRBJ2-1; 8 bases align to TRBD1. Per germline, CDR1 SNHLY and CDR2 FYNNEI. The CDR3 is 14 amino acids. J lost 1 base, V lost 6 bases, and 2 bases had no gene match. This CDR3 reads CASRDRVSYNEQFF. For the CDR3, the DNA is TGTGCCAGCAGGGACAGGGTGTCCTACAATGAGCAGTTCTTC.

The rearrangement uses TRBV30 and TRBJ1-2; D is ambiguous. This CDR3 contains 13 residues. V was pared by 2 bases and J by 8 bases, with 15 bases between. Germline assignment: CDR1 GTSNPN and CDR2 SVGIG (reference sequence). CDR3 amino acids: CAWSLAGFRGYTF. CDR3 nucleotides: TGTGCCTGGAGTCTAGCCGGGTTTAGGGGCTACACCTTC.

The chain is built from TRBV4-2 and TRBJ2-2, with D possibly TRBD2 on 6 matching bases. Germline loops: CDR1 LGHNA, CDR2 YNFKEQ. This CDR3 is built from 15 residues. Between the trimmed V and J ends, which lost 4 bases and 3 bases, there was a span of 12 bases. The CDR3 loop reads CASSPNLADTGELFF. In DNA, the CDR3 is TGTGCCAGCAGCCCGAATTTAGCGGACACCGGGGAGCTGTTTTTT.